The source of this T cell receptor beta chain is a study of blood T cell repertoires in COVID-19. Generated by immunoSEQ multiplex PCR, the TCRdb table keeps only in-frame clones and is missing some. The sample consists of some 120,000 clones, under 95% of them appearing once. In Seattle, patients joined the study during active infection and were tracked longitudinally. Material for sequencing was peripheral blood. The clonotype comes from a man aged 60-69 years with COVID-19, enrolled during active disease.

CDR3 amino acids: CASSLGRGRYEQYF. The CDR3 DNA reads TGTGCCAGCAGCTTGGGCAGGGGGCGGTACGAGCAGTACTTC. The V call is TRBV7-9, the J call TRBJ2-7; TRBD1 matches at 8 bases. The germline CDR1 and CDR2 sequences are SEHNR and FQNEAQ (reference sequence). The ends lost 3 bases at V and 4 bases at J; junction bases unmatched: 5. The CDR3 extends over 14 amino acids.